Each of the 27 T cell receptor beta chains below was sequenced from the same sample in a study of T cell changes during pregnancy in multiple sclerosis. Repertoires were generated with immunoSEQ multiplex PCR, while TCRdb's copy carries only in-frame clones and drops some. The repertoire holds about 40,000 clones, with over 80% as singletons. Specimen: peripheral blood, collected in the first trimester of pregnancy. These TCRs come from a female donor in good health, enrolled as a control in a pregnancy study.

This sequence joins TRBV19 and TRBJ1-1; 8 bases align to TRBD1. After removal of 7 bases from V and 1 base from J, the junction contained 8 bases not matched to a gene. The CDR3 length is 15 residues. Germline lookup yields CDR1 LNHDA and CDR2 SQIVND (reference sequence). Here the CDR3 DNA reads TGTGCCAGTATCCTCTCCGGGACAGGGAACACTGAAGCTTTCTTT. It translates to CASILSGTGNTEAFF.

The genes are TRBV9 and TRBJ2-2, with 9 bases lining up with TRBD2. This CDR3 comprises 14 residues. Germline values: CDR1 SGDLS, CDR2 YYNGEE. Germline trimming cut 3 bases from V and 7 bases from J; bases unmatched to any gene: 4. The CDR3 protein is CASSGLAVDGELFF. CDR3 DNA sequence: TGTGCCAGCAGCGGACTAGCGGTAGACGGGGAGCTGTTTTTT.

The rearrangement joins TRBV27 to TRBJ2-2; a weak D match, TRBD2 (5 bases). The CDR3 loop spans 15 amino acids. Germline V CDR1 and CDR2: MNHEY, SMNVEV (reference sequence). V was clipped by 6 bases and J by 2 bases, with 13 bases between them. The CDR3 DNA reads TGTGCCAGCAGCTACGGACTTACTAACACCGGGGAGCTGTTTTTT. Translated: CASSYGLTNTGELFF.

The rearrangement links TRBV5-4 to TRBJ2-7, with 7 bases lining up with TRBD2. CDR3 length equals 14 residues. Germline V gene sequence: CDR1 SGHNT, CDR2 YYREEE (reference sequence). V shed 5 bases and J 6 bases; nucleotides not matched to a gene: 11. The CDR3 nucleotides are TGTGCCAGCAGTTACGTAAGCGGGGCGGGCGAGCAGTACTTC. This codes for CASSYVSGAGEQYF.

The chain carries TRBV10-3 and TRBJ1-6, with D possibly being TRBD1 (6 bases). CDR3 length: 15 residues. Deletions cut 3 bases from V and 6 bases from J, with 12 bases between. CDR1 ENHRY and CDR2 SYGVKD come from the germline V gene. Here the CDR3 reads CAISDPRGSNSPLHF. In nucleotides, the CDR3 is TGTGCCATCAGTGACCCCAGGGGATCTAATTCACCCCTCCACTTT.

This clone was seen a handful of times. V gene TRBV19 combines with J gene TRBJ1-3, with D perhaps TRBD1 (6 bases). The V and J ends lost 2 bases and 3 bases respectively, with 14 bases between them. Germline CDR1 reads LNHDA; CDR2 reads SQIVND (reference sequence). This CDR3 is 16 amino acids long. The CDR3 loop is CASSISAGEHGNTIYF. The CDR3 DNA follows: TGTGCCAGTAGTATATCGGCAGGGGAACATGGAAACACCATATATTTT.

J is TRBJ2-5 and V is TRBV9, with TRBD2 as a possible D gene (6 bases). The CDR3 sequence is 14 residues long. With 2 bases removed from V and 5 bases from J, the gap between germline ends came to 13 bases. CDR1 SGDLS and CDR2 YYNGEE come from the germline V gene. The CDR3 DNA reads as TGTGCCAGCAGCGTCCCGGGGGTGGTTGAGACCCAGTACTTC. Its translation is CASSVPGVVETQYF.

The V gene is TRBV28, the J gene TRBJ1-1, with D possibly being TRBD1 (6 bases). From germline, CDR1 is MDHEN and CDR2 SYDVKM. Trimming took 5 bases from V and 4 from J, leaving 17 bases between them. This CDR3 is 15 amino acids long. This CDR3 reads CASSTQQGWATEAFF. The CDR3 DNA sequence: TGTGCCAGCAGTACCCAACAGGGATGGGCCACTGAAGCTTTCTTT.

This chain's CDR3 is CASSGTSGSIEQYF. Written as DNA, the CDR3 is TGTGCCAGCAGCGGGACTAGCGGGAGTATCGAGCAGTACTTC. This chain links TRBV2 with TRBJ2-7, with 14 nucleotides matching TRBD2. There are 14 residues in the CDR3. After removal of 6 bases from V and 6 bases from J, the junction contained 4 bases not matched to a gene. The germline V gene encodes CDR1 SNHLY and CDR2 FYNNEI.

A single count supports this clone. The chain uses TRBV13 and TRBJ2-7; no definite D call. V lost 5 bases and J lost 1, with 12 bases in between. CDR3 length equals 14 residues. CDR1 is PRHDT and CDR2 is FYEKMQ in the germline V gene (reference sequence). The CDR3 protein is CASSTQTPSYEQYF. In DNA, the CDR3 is TGTGCCAGCAGCACCCAGACACCGTCCTACGAGCAGTACTTC. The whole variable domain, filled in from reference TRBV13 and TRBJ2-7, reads AAGVIQSPRHLIKEKRETATLKCYPIPRHDTVYWYQQGPGQDPQFLISFYEKMQSDKGSIPDRFSAQQFSDYHSELNMSSLELGDSALYFCASSTQTPSYEQYFGPGTRLTVT.

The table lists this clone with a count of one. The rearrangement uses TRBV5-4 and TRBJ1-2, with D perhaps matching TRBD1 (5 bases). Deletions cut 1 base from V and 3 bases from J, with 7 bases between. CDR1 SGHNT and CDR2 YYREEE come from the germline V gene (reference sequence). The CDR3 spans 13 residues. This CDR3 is CASSLFRDYGYTF. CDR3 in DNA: TGTGCCAGCAGCTTGTTCAGGGACTATGGCTACACCTTC. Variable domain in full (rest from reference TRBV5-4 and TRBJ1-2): ETGVTQSPTHLIKTRGQQVTLRCSSQSGHNTVSWYQQALGQGPQFIFQYYREEENGRGNFPPRFSGLQFPNYSSELNVNALELDDSALYLCASSLFRDYGYTFGSGTRLTVV.

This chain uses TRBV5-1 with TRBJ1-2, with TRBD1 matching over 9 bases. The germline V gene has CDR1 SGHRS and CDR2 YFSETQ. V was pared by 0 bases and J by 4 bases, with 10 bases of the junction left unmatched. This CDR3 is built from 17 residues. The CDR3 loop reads CASSLAWGQGDLYGYTF. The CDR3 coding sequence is TGCGCCAGCAGCTTGGCCTGGGGACAGGGCGATCTCTATGGCTACACCTTC.

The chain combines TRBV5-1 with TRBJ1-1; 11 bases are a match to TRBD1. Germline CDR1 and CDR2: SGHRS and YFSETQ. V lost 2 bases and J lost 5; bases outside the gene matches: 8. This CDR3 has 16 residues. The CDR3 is CASSFGTGGLGTEAFF. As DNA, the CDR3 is TGCGCCAGCAGCTTCGGGACAGGGGGGTTGGGGACTGAAGCTTTCTTT.

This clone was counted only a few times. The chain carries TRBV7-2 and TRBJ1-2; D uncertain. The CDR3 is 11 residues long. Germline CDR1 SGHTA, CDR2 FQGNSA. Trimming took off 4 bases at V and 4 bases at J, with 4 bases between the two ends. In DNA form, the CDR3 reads TGTGCCAGCAGCTCATCCTATGGCTACACCTTC. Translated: CASSSSYGYTF.

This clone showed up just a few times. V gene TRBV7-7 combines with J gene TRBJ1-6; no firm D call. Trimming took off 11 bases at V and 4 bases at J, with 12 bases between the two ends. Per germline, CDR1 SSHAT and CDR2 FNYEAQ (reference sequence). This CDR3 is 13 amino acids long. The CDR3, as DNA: TGTGCCTCCTCGGCAGGATATAATTCACCCCTCCACTTT. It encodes CASSAGYNSPLHF.

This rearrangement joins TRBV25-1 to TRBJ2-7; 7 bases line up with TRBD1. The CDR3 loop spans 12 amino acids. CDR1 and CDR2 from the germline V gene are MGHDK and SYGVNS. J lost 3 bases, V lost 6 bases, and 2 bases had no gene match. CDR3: CASSRDSYEQYF. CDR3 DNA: TGTGCCAGCAGCCGGGACAGCTACGAGCAGTACTTC.

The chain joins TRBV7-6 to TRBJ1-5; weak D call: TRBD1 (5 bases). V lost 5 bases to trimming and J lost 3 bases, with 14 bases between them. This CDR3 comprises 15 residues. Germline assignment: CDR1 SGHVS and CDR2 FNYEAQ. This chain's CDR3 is CASSLRAGLNQPQHF. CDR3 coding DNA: TGTGCCAGCAGCCTTCGGGCAGGGCTCAATCAGCCCCAGCATTTT. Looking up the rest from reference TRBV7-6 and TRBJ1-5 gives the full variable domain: GAGVSQSPRYKVTKRGQDVALRCDPISGHVSLYWYRQALGQGPEFLTYFNYEAQQDKSGLPNDRFSAERPEGSISTLTIQRTEQRDSAMYRCASSLRAGLNQPQHFGDGTRLSIL.

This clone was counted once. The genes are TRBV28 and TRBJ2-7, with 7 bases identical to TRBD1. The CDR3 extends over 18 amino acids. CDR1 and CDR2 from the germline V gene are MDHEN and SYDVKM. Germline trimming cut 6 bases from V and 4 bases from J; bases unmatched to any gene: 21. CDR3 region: CASRPGTAFTAIGYEQYF. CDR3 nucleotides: TGTGCCAGCAGGCCCGGGACAGCGTTTACGGCGATCGGGTACGAGCAGTACTTC.

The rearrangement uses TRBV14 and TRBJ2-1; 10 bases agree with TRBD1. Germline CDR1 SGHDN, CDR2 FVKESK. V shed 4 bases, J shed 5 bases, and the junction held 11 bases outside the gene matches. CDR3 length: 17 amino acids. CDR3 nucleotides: TGTGCCAGCAGCCCGACGGGGACAGGGGTGTCCCACAATGAGCAGTTCTTC. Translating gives CASSPTGTGVSHNEQFF.

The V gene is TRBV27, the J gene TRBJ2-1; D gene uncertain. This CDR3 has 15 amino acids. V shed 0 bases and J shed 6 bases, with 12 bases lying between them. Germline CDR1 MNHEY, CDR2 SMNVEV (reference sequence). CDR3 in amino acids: CASSLSDGRFNEQFF. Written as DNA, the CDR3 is TGTGCCAGCAGTTTATCTGACGGCAGGTTCAATGAGCAGTTCTTC.

As DNA, the CDR3 is TGTGCCAGCAGCTTATCAGGCAGGGGGTACGAGCAGTACTTC. Protein sequence: CASSLSGRGYEQYF. The chain has TRBV7-9 and TRBJ2-7, with 7 bases that match TRBD1. Germline V CDR1 and CDR2: SEHNR, FQNEAQ (reference sequence). V lost 2 bases and J lost 4; bases outside the gene matches: 5. The CDR3 is made up of 14 amino acids.

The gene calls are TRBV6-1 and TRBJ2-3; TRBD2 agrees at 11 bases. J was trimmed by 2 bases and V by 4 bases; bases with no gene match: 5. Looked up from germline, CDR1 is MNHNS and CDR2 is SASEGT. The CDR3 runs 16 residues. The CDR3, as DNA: TGTGCCAGCAGTGTGTCTAGCGGGGGGCCCACAGATACGCAGTATTTT. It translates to CASSVSSGGPTDTQYF.

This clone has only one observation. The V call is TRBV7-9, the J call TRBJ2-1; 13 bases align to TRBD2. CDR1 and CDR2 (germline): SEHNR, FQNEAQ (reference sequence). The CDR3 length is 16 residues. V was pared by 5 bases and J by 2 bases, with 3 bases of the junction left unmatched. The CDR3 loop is CASSGGTSGTYNEQFF. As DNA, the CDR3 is TGTGCCAGCAGCGGGGGGACTAGCGGGACCTACAATGAGCAGTTCTTC.

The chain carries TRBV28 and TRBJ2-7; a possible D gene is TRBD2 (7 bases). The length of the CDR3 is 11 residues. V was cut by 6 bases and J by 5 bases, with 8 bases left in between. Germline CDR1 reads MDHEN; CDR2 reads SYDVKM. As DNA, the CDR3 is TGTGCCAGCAGGCGGGGGCACGAGCAGTACTTC. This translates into CASRRGHEQYF.

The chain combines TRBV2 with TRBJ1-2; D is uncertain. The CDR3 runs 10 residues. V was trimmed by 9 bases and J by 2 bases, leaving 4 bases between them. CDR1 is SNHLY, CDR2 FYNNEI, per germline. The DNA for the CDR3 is TGTGCCAGTCAAAACTATGGCTACACCTTC. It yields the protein CASQNYGYTF.

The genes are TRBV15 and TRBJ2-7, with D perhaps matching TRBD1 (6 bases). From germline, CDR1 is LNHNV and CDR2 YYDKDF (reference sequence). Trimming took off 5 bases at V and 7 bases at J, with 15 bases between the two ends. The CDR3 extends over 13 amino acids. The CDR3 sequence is CATSARGTLEQYF. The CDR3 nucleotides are TGTGCCACCAGCGCTAGGGGGACCCTGGAGCAGTACTTC.

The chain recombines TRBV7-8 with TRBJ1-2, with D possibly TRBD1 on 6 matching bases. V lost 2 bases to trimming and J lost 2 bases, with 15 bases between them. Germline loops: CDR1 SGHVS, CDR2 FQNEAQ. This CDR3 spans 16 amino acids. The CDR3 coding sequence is TGTGCCAGCAGCTTACGTTCGAGGGGGGGAAACTATGGCTACACCTTC. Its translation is CASSLRSRGGNYGYTF.